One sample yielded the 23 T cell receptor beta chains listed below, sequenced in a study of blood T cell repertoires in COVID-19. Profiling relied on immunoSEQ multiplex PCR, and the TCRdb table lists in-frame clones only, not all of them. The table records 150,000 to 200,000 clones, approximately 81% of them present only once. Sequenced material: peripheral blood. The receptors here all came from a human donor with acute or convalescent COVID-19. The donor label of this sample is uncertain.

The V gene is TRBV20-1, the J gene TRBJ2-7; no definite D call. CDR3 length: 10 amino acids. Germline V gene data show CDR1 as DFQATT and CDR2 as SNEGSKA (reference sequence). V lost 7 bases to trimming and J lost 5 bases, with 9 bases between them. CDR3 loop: CSVGNHEQYF. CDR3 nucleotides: TGCAGTGTTGGCAACCACGAGCAGTACTTC.

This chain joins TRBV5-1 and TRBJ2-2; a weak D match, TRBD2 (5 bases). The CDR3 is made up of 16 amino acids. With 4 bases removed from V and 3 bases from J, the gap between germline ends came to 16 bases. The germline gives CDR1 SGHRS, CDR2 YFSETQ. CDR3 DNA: TGCGCCAGCAGCCCTAGCAGGCTATTGGACACCGGGGAGCTGTTTTTT. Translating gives CASSPSRLLDTGELFF.

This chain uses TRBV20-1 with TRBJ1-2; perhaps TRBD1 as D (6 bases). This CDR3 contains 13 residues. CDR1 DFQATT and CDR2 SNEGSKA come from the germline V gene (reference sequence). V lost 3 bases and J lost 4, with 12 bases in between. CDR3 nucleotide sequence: TGCAGTGCTAGTAGGCAGGGGCTCTATGGCTACACCTTC. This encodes CSASRQGLYGYTF.

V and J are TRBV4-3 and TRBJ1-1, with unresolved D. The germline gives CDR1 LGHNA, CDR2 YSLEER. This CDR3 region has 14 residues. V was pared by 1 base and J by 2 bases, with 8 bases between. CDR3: CASSQGFSNTEAFF. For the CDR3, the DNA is TGCGCCAGCAGCCAAGGCTTTAGTAACACTGAAGCTTTCTTT.

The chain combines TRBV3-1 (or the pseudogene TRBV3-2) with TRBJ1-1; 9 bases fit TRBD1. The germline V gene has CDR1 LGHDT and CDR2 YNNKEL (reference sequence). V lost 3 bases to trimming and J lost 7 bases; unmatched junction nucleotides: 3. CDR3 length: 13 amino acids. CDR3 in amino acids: CASSQTGQGEAFF. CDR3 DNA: TGTGCCAGCAGCCAGACGGGACAGGGTGAAGCTTTCTTT.

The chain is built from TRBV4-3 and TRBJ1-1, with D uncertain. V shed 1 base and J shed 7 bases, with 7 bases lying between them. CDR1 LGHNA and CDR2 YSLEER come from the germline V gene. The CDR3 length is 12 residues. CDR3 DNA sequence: TGCGCCAGCAGCCAAGGCGGCAGTGAAGCTTTCTTT. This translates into CASSQGGSEAFF.

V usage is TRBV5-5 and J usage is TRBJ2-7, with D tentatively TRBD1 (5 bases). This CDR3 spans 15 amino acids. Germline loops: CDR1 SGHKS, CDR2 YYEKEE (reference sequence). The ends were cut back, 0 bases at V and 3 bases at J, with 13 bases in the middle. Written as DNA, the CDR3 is TGTGCCAGCAGCTTGGTGGCAGCAGGGTACTACGAGCAGTACTTC. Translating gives CASSLVAAGYYEQYF.

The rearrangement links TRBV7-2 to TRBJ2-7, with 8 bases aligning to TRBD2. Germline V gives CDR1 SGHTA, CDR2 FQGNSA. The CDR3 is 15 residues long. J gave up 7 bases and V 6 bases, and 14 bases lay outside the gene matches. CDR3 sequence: CASRGAGGPPDEQYF. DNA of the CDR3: TGTGCCAGCAGAGGTGCGGGGGGTCCCCCGGATGAGCAGTACTTC.

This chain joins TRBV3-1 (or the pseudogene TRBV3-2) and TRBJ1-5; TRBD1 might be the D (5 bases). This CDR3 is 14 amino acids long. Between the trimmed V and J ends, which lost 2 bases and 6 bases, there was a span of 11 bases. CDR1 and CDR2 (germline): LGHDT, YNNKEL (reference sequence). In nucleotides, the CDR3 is TGTGCCAGCAGCCAATCCTCTCAGGGTCAGCCCCAGCATTTT. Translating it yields CASSQSSQGQPQHF.

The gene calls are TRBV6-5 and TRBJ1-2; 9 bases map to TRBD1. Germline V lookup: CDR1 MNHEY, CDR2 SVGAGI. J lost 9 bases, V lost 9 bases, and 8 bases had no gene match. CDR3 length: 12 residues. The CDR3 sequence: CASSDRGWRYTF. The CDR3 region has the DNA TGTGCCAGTTCGGACAGGGGATGGCGCTACACCTTC.

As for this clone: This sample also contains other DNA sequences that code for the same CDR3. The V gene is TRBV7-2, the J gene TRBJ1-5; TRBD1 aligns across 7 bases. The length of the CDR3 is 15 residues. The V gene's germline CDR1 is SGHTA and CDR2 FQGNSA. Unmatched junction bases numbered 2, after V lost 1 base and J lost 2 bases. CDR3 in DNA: TGTGCCAGCAGCTTAGACAGGGGTGGCAATCAGCCCCAGCATTTT. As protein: CASSLDRGGNQPQHF.

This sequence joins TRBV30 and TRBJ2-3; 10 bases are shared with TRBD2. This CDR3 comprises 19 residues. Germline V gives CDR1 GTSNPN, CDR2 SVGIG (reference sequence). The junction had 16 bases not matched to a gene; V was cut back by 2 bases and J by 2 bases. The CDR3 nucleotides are TGTGCCTGGAGTTCCTACTCCCCCGGACTAGCGGAGGCCACAGATACGCAGTATTTT. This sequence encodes CAWSSYSPGLAEATDTQYF.

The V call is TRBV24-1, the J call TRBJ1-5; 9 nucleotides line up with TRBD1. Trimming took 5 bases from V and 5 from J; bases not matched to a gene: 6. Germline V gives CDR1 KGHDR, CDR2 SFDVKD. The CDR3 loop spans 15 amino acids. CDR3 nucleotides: TGTGCCACCAGTGGGGGACAGGGTACGCATCAGCCCCAGCATTTT. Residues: CATSGGQGTHQPQHF.

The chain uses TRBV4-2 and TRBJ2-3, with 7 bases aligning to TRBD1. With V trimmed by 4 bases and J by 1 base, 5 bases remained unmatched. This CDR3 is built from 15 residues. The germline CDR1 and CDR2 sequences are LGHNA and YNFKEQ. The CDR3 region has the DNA TGTGCCAGCAGCCTAGGACAGGTAGGCACAGATACGCAGTATTTT. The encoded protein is CASSLGQVGTDTQYF.

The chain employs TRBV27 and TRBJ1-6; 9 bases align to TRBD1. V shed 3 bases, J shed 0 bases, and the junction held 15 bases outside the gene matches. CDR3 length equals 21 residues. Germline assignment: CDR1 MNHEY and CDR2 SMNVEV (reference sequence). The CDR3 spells CASSFLSGQGGISSYNSPLHF. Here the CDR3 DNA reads TGTGCCAGCAGTTTCCTCTCGGGACAGGGAGGTATTAGCTCCTATAATTCACCCCTCCACTTT.

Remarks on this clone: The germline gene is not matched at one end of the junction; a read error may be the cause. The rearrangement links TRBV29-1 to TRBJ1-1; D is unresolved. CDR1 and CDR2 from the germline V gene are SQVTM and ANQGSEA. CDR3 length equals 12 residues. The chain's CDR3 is CGATKGGPEAFF. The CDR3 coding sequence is TGTGGTGCGACGAAGGGAGGACCTGAAGCTTTCTTT. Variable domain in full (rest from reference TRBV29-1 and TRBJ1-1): SAVISQKPSRDICQRGTSLTIQCQVDSQVTMMFWYRQQPGQSLTLIATANQGSEATYESGFVIDKFPISRPNLTFSTLTVSNMSPEDSSIYLCGATKGGPEAFFGQGTRLTVV.

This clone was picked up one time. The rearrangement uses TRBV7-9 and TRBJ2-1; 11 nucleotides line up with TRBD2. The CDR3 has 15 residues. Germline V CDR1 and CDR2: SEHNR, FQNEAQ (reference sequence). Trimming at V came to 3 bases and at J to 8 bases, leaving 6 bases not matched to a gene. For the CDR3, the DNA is TGTGCCAGCAGCTTTAGCGGGGGGGTTCCCCATGAGCAGTTCTTC. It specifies CASSFSGGVPHEQFF.

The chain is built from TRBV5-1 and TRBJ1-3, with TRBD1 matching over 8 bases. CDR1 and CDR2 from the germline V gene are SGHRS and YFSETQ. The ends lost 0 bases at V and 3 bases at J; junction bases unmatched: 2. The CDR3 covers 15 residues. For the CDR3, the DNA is TGCGCCAGCAGCTTGGCGACAGGGGTTGGAAACACCATATATTTT. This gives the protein CASSLATGVGNTIYF.

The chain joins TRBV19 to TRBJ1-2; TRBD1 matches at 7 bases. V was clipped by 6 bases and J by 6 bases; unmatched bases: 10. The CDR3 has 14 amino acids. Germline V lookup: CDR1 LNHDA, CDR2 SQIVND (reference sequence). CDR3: CASRTMTGSHGYTF. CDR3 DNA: TGTGCCAGTAGGACGATGACAGGGTCCCATGGCTACACCTTC.

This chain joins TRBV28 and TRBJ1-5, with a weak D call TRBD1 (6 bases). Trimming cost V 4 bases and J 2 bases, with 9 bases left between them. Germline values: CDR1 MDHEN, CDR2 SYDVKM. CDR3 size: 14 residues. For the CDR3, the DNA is TGTGCCAGCAGTTACAGGGTCCGCAATCAGCCCCAGCATTTT. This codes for CASSYRVRNQPQHF.

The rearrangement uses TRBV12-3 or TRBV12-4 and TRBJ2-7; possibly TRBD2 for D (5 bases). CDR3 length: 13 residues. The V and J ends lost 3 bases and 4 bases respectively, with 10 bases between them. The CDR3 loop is CASSLTRGYEQYF. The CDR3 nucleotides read TGTGCCAGCAGTTTGACCCGAGGGTACGAGCAGTACTTC.

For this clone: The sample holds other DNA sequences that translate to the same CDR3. CDR3 bases: TGTGCCAGCAGCCTCGGGACTAGCGGGGGCACAGATACGCAGTATTTT. Amino acid sequence: CASSLGTSGGTDTQYF. The chain has TRBV7-7 and TRBJ2-3; 13 bases agree with TRBD2. Looked up from germline, CDR1 is SSHAT and CDR2 is FNYEAQ (reference sequence). This CDR3 spans 16 amino acids. V trimming: 5 bases; J trimming: 1 base; junction bases outside the gene matches: 3.

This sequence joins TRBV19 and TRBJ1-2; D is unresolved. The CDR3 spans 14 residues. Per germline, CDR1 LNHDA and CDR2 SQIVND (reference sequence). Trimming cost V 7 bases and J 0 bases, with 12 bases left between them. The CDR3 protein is CASTIGRTNYGYTF. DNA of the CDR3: TGTGCCAGTACCATTGGGAGAACTAACTATGGCTACACCTTC. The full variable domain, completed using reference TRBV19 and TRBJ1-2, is DGGITQSPKYLFRKEGQNVTLSCEQNLNHDAMYWYRQDPGQGLRLIYYSQIVNDFQKGDIAEGYSVSREKKESFPLTVTSAQKNPTAFYLCASTIGRTNYGYTFGSGTRLTVV.